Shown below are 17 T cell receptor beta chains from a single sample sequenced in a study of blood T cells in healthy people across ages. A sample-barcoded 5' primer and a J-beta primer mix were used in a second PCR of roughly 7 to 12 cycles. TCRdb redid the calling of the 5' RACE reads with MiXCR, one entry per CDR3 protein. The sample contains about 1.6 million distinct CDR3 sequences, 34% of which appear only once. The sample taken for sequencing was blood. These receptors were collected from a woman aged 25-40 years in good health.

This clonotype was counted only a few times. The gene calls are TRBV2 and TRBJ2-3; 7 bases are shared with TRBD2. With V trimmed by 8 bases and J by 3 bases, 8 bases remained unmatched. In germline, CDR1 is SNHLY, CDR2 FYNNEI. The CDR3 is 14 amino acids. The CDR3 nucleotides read TGTGCCAGCGCCCGAATGGGGGGGACAGATACGCAGTATTTT. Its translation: CASARMGGTDTQYF.

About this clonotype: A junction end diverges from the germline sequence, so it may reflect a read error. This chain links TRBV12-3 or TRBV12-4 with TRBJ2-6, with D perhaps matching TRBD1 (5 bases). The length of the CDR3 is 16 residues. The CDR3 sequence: CASSGSRAAGANVLTF. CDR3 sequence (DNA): TGTGCCAGCAGCGGGTCCAGGGCAGCTGGGGCCAACGTCCTGACGTTC.

CDR3: CATSRAIGDAGANVLTF. The CDR3 coding sequence is TGTGCCACCAGCAGGGCTATTGGGGATGCGGGGGCCAACGTCCTGACTTTC. This chain links TRBV15 with TRBJ2-6; D not certain. Deletions cut 3 bases from V and 4 bases from J, with 16 bases between. CDR1 and CDR2 (germline): LNHNV, YYDKDF (reference sequence). This CDR3 region has 17 residues.

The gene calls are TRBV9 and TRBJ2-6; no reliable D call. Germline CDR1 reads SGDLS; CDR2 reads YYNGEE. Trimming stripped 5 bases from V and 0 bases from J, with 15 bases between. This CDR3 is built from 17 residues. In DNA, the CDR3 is TGTGCCAGCAGTTTTACGAGGCTCTCCTCTGGGGCCAACGTCCTGACTTTC. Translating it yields CASSFTRLSSGANVLTF. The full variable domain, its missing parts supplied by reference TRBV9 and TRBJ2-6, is DSGVTQTPKHLITATGQRVTLRCSPRSGDLSVYWYQQSLDQGLQFLIQYYNGEERAKGNILERFSAQQFPDLHSELNLSSLELGDSALYFCASSFTRLSSGANVLTFGAGSRLTVL.

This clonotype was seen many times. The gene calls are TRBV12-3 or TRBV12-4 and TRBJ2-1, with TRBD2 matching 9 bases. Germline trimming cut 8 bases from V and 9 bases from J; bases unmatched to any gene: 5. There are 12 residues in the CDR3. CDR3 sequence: CASGFSGGEQFF. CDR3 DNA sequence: TGTGCCAGCGGCTTTAGCGGGGGTGAGCAGTTCTTC.

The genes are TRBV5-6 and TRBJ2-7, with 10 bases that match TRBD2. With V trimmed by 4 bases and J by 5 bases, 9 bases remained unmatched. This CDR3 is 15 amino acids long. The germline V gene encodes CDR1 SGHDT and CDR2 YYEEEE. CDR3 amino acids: CASSPGLANSHEQYF. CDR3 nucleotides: TGTGCCAGCAGCCCGGGACTAGCGAACTCTCACGAGCAGTACTTC.

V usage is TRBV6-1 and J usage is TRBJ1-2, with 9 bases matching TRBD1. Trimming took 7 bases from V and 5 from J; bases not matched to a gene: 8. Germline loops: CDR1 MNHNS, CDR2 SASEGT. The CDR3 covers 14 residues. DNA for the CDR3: TGTGCCAGCAACAAACAGGGGGCGTCTTATGGCTACACCTTC. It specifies CASNKQGASYGYTF.

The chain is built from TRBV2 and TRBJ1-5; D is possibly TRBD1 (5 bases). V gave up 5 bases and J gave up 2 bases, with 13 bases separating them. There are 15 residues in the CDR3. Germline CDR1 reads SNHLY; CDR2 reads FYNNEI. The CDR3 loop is CASSLSGTRNQPQHF. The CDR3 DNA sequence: TGTGCCAGCAGTTTGTCCGGGACCCGCAATCAGCCCCAGCATTTT.

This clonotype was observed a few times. In nucleotides, the CDR3 is TGCAGCGTCCACGGGACAGCTCAAGAGACCCAGTACTTC. It encodes CSVHGTAQETQYF. This sequence joins TRBV29-1 and TRBJ2-5; TRBD1 agrees at 7 bases. In germline, CDR1 is SQVTM, CDR2 ANQGSEA. The CDR3 is 13 amino acids. V was clipped by 6 bases and J by 2 bases; unmatched bases: 6.

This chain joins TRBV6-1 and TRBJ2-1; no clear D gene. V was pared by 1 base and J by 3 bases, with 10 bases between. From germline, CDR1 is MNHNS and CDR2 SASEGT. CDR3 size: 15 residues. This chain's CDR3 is CASSEGARVYNEQFF. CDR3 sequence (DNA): TGTGCCAGCAGTGAAGGAGCGAGAGTCTACAATGAGCAGTTCTTC.

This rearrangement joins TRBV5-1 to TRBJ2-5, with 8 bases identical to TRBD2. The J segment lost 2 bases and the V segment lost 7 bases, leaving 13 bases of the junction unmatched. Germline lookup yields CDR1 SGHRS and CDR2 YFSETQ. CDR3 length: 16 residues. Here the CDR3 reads CASWGGSGTKQETQYF. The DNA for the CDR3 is TGCGCCAGCTGGGGGGGTAGCGGGACGAAACAAGAGACCCAGTACTTC. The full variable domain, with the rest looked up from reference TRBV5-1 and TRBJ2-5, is KAGVTQTPRYLIKTRGQQVTLSCSPISGHRSVSWYQQTPGQGLQFLFEYFSETQRNKGNFPGRFSGRQFSNSRSEMNVSTLELGDSALYLCASWGGSGTKQETQYFGPGTRLLVL.

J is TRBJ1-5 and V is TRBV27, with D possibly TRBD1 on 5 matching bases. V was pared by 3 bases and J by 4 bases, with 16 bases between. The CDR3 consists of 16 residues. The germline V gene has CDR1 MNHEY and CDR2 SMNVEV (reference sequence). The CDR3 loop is CASSFSYGTVNQPQHF. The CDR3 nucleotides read TGTGCCAGCAGTTTTTCATATGGGACGGTTAATCAGCCCCAGCATTTT.

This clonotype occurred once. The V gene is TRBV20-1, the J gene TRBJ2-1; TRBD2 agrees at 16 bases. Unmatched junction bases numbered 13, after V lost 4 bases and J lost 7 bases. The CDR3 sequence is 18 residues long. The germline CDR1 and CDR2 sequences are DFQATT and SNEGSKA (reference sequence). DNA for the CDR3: TGCAGTGCTACATGGGGACTAGCGGGGGGGCGGTTAAGGAATGAGCAGTTCTTC. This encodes CSATWGLAGGRLRNEQFF.

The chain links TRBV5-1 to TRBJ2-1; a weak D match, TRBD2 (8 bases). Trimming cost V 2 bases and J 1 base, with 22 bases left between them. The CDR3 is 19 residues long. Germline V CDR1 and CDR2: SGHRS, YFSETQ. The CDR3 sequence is CASSFYSGQAGGSYNEQFF. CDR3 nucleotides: TGCGCCAGCAGCTTCTATTCCGGACAGGCGGGGGGTTCCTACAATGAGCAGTTCTTC.

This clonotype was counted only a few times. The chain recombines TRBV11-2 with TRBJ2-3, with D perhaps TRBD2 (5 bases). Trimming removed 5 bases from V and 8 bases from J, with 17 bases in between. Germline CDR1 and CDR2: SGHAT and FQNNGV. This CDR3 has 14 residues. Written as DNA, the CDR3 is TGTGCCAGCAGCCCGGGGTTCTCCTCCGGTACGCAGTATTTT. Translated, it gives CASSPGFSSGTQYF.

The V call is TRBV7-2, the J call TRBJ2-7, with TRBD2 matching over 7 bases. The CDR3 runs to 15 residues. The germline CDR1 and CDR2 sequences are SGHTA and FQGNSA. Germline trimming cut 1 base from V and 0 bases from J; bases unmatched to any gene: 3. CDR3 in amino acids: CASSLVPSGSYEQYF. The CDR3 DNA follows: TGTGCCAGCAGCTTAGTTCCTAGCGGCTCCTACGAGCAGTACTTC.

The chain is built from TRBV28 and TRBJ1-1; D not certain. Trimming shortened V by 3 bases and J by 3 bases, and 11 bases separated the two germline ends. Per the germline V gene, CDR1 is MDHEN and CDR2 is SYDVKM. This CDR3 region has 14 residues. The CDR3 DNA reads TGTGCCAGCAGTTTGCCCCTGCGAGACACTGAAGCTTTCTTT. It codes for CASSLPLRDTEAFF.